The subject of this entry is one T cell receptor (beta chain). The record originates from a study of blood T cell repertoires in COVID-19. The CDR3 is made up of 14 amino acids. Trimming took 4 bases from V and 4 from J; bases not matched to a gene: 7. Germline V gives CDR1 SGHDT, CDR2 YYEEEE. Libraries were prepared by immunoSEQ multiplex PCR; TCRdb keeps only in-frame clonotypes and omits some of them. The top ten hold under 0.85% of the sample, which has fewer than 500,000 clones, 87% seen once. The sample comprised PBMCs or T cells enriched from blood (not recorded which). The clonotype comes from a young woman who had recovered from COVID-19. V is TRBV5-6 and J is TRBJ1-2; 7 nucleotides align to TRBD1. The CDR3 reads CASSQHRGSYGYTF. The CDR3 bases are TGTGCCAGCAGCCAACACAGGGGTTCCTATGGCTACACCTTC.